The next 4 T cell receptor beta chains were all read from a single sample in a study of T cells after yellow fever vaccination. A single record per CDR3 protein comes from TCRdb applying MiXCR to the 5' RACE reads. The profile shows about 340,000 distinct CDR3 sequences, around 13% of them singletons. Sequencing used CD4+ T cells sorted from PBMCs, obtained 15 days after the yellow fever booster vaccination. These receptors were collected from a man between 18 and 35 years old who received the YFV17D yellow fever vaccine.

The rearrangement joins TRBV6-5 to TRBJ2-2, with TRBD1 identical over 11 bases. The V and J ends lost 6 bases and 8 bases, in that order; junction bases with no gene match: 5. Looked up from germline, CDR1 is MNHEY and CDR2 is SVGAGI. CDR3 size: 14 residues. The CDR3: CASSHGQGAGELFF. The CDR3 DNA is TGTGCCAGCAGCCACGGACAGGGGGCTGGGGAGCTGTTTTTT.

This clonotype was found a few times. The CDR3 nucleotides read TGCAGTGCTACTCAGACAGGGGGTGGCTACACCTTC. As protein: CSATQTGGGYTF. The J gene is TRBJ1-2, the V gene TRBV20-1; 9 bases map to TRBD1. Germline lookup yields CDR1 DFQATT and CDR2 SNEGSKA (reference sequence). The CDR3 runs 12 residues. Germline trimming cut 4 bases from V and 7 bases from J; bases unmatched to any gene: 4.

Only a few counts were recorded for this clonotype. The chain carries TRBV5-4 and TRBJ1-2; 8 bases line up with TRBD1. J lost 0 bases, V lost 4 bases, and 5 bases had no gene match. Germline lookup yields CDR1 SGHNT and CDR2 YYREEE (reference sequence). The length of the CDR3 is 15 residues. The CDR3 spells CASSRGQVANYGYTF. The CDR3 DNA follows: TGTGCCAGCAGCCGGGGACAGGTAGCTAACTATGGCTACACCTTC.

The chain uses TRBV7-2 and TRBJ1-6; TRBD1 is a possible D gene (5 bases). CDR1 SGHTA and CDR2 FQGNSA come from the germline V gene. The CDR3 covers 14 residues. The germline V and J ends were trimmed by 3 bases and 8 bases, with 11 bases remaining between them. The CDR3 region is CASSFGRDYSPLHF. CDR3 in DNA: TGTGCCAGCAGCTTCGGCAGGGACTATTCACCCCTCCACTTT.